These T cell receptor beta chains were read from a single sample in a study of T cell responses to AZD1222 COVID-19 vaccine. TCRdb's copy holds only in-frame clones and misses some; the assay was immunoSEQ multiplex PCR. The sample records 95,000 to 150,000 clones, around 90% being singletons. Sequencing used peripheral blood, obtained on day 0 of AZD1222 vaccination. The receptors were sampled from an adult in good health. The conserved cysteine and the conserved F or W are not part of the CDR3 here. Fields, in order: J gene, V gene, CDR3 protein.

j_call: TRBJ1-2; v_call: TRBV6-1; cdr3_aa: ASSEGDRGYT
j_call: TRBJ1-2; v_call: TRBV19; cdr3_aa: ASSGQIRNYGYT
j_call: TRBJ1-2; v_call: TRBV10-1; cdr3_aa: ASSESKAGIGGYT
j_call: TRBJ1-2; v_call: TRBV6-5; cdr3_aa: ASSYSRGGGYT
j_call: TRBJ2-4; v_call: TRBV6-5; cdr3_aa: ASSSGAKNIQY
j_call: TRBJ1-4; v_call: TRBV10-1; cdr3_aa: ASSQGSQEKLF
j_call: TRBJ1-5; v_call: TRBV4-1; cdr3_aa: ASSQGPPNQPQH
j_call: TRBJ2-5; v_call: TRBV2; cdr3_aa: ASSVGGVQETQY
j_call: TRBJ1-2; v_call: TRBV29-1; cdr3_aa: SVVQAYVNYGYT
j_call: TRBJ1-1; v_call: TRBV4-2; cdr3_aa: ASSLLTGDTEAF
j_call: TRBJ1-5; v_call: TRBV6-5; cdr3_aa: ASSPYGGGNQPQH
j_call: TRBJ2-3; v_call: TRBV3-1/TRBV3-2; cdr3_aa: ASSQVDTQY
j_call: TRBJ1-4; v_call: TRBV6-1; cdr3_aa: ASSEGQIEEKLF
j_call: TRBJ2-5; v_call: TRBV7-6; cdr3_aa: ASSFGVPSQETQY
j_call: TRBJ2-5; v_call: TRBV18; cdr3_aa: ASSPISRGQTQY
j_call: TRBJ1-1; v_call: TRBV29-1; cdr3_aa: SGEDFTEAF
j_call: TRBJ1-4; v_call: TRBV18; cdr3_aa: ASSPGQGGNEKLF
j_call: TRBJ2-4; v_call: TRBV21-1; cdr3_aa: ASSKGLGAEPY
j_call: TRBJ1-1; v_call: TRBV6-2/TRBV6-3; cdr3_aa: ASSQTDTRLNTEAF
j_call: TRBJ1-3; v_call: TRBV19; cdr3_aa: ASSNPRDRDGNTIY
j_call: TRBJ1-5; v_call: TRBV6-4; cdr3_aa: ASSDTSNQPQH
j_call: TRBJ2-5; v_call: TRBV2; cdr3_aa: ASRRGQGARGETQY